The 16 T cell receptor beta chains below all came from one sample that was sequenced in a study of blood T cell repertoires in COVID-19 (dated by TCRdb to 2018 to 2020). Libraries came from the immunoSEQ multiplex PCR assay. Imported from immuneACCESS, the table was reduced by TCRdb to in-frame sequences with V and J called. These copies leave out some clones; in studies compared against another copy, an unresolved V gene accounts for under half, and the cause of the remainder is not known. The sample table shows roughly 290,000 clones, and more than 70% are seen once. The top ten constitute 7.8% of the sample. The sample taken for sequencing was peripheral blood. All receptors come from a woman aged 45-60 years who had recovered from COVID-19.

The V call is TRBV29-1, the J call TRBJ1-1; TRBD1 agrees at 8 bases. With V trimmed by 7 bases and J by 3 bases, 4 bases remained unmatched. The CDR3 runs 12 residues. Per germline, CDR1 SQVTM and CDR2 ANQGSEA. CDR3 sequence reads: CSGQGQDTEAFF. In DNA, the CDR3 is TGCAGCGGCCAGGGACAGGACACTGAAGCTTTCTTT.

The chain carries TRBV6-1 and TRBJ2-5, with 7 bases aligning to TRBD2. The CDR3 spans 13 residues. Trimming cost V 3 bases and J 7 bases; bases outside gene matches: 5. Germline V lookup: CDR1 MNHNS, CDR2 SASEGT. The CDR3 nucleotides read TGTGCCAGCAGTGAGGGAGGGGTGGCGACCCAGTACTTC. The encoded protein is CASSEGGVATQYF.

The chain joins TRBV11-2 to TRBJ2-7, with D possibly being TRBD1 (7 bases). V was shortened by 5 bases and J by 5 bases, with 10 bases between the two germline ends. The CDR3 covers 12 residues. CDR1 is SGHAT and CDR2 is FQNNGV in the germline V gene. Written as DNA, the CDR3 is TGTGCCAGCAGCCCAGGGGGGCACGAGCAGTACTTC. This gives the protein CASSPGGHEQYF.

The genes are TRBV19 and TRBJ2-3, with D perhaps matching TRBD2 (5 bases). Per the germline V gene, CDR1 is LNHDA and CDR2 is SQIVND (reference sequence). This CDR3 comprises 15 residues. Trimming shortened V by 3 bases and J by 3 bases, and 13 bases separated the two germline ends. The CDR3 DNA reads as TGTGCCAGTAGTATTGGAGGTGCTGGGACAGATACGCAGTATTTT. Its protein product is CASSIGGAGTDTQYF.

V usage is TRBV19 and J usage is TRBJ2-2; 7 bases line up with TRBD1. The CDR3 is made up of 15 amino acids. The V gene end was trimmed by 3 bases and the J gene end by 6 bases; junction bases not matched to a gene: 7. Germline lookup yields CDR1 LNHDA and CDR2 SQIVND (reference sequence). The CDR3 region has the DNA TGTGCCAGTAGTATTTTAGACAGGGTCCCCGGGGAGCTGTTTTTT. This codes for CASSILDRVPGELFF. Full variable domain (missing parts from reference TRBV19 and TRBJ2-2): DGGITQSPKYLFRKEGQNVTLSCEQNLNHDAMYWYRQDPGQGLRLIYYSQIVNDFQKGDIAEGYSVSREKKESFPLTVTSAQKNPTAFYLCASSILDRVPGELFFGEGSRLTVL.

This clone was recorded once. The V gene is TRBV7-6, the J gene TRBJ2-7, with 11 bases lining up with TRBD2. The trim removed 5 bases at V and 0 bases at J, leaving 6 bases unmatched. This CDR3 has 16 residues. Per the germline V gene, CDR1 is SGHVS and CDR2 is FNYEAQ. The CDR3 DNA is TGTGCCAGCAGCCCAGGAGGACTAGCGGGCTCCTACGAGCAGTACTTC. This translates into CASSPGGLAGSYEQYF.

The genes are TRBV11-2 and TRBJ1-5; D perhaps matches TRBD1 (6 bases). From germline, CDR1 is SGHAT and CDR2 FQNNGV. This CDR3 region has 14 residues. Trimming pared 3 bases from V and 7 bases from J, leaving 13 bases between. CDR3 protein: CASSFSGAGQPQHF. CDR3 coding DNA: TGTGCCAGCAGCTTCTCAGGGGCAGGACAGCCCCAGCATTTT. Drawing the rest from reference TRBV11-2 and TRBJ1-5, the complete variable domain is EAGVAQSPRYKIIEKRQSVAFWCNPISGHATLYWYQQILGQGPKLLIQFQNNGVVDDSQLPKDRFSAERLKGVDSTLKIQPAKLEDSAVYLCASSFSGAGQPQHFGDGTRLSIL.

The rearrangement joins TRBV28 to TRBJ1-2, with 8 bases that match TRBD1. The CDR3 contains 17 residues. Germline trimming cut 3 bases from V and 6 bases from J; bases unmatched to any gene: 15. The germline V gene has CDR1 MDHEN and CDR2 SYDVKM. The CDR3 DNA reads as TGTGCCAGCAGTTTCCGGACAGGGTGGATTTCGTTTCATGGCTACACCTTC. Amino acids: CASSFRTGWISFHGYTF.

The rearrangement uses TRBV5-1 and TRBJ1-1; TRBD1 might be the D (5 bases). CDR3 length: 14 amino acids. The germline V and J ends were trimmed by 1 base and 5 bases, with 12 bases remaining between them. Per the germline V gene, CDR1 is SGHRS and CDR2 is YFSETQ. The CDR3 spells CASSLTRVETEAFF. CDR3 bases: TGCGCCAGCAGCTTGACCAGGGTGGAGACTGAAGCTTTCTTT.

This clone is a singleton in its sample. This chain joins TRBV4-1 and TRBJ1-4; the D gene is possibly TRBD1 (5 bases). Trimming took off 0 bases at V and 7 bases at J, with 15 bases between the two ends. There are 16 residues in the CDR3. CDR1 is MGHRA, CDR2 YSYEKL, per germline. CDR3 sequence: CASSQERGSVVEKLFF. CDR3 in DNA: TGCGCCAGCAGCCAAGAACGGGGGAGTGTAGTTGAAAAACTGTTTTTT.

The rearrangement joins TRBV5-1 to TRBJ2-3, with a possible D match to TRBD2 (5 bases). Trimming took off 1 base at V and 2 bases at J, with 14 bases between the two ends. The CDR3 contains 16 residues. CDR1 is SGHRS and CDR2 is YFSETQ in the germline V gene. CDR3: CASSLSSRGNTDTQYF. The CDR3 coding sequence is TGCGCCAGCAGCTTGTCCTCCCGGGGAAACACAGATACGCAGTATTTT.

The chain carries TRBV5-6 and TRBJ2-7; TRBD1 is a possible D gene (6 bases). The CDR3 extends over 13 amino acids. V lost 2 bases and J lost 3, with 9 bases in between. The germline CDR1 and CDR2 sequences are SGHDT and YYEEEE. CDR3 nucleotides: TGTGCCAGCAGCTTCGGGACACTCTACGAGCAGTACTTC. Protein sequence: CASSFGTLYEQYF.

J is TRBJ2-7 and V is TRBV5-4; 7 bases agree with TRBD1. The CDR3 contains 15 residues. CDR1 and CDR2 (germline): SGHNT, YYREEE (reference sequence). The trim removed 0 bases at V and 3 bases at J, leaving 6 bases unmatched. The CDR3 region has the DNA TGTGCCAGCAGCTTGGGGGGACAGAGCCTCTACGAGCAGTACTTC. It encodes CASSLGGQSLYEQYF.

The chain recombines TRBV2 with TRBJ1-2; D remains ambiguous. The CDR3 extends over 16 amino acids. The ends were cut back, 5 bases at V and 0 bases at J, with 16 bases in the middle. The V gene's germline CDR1 is SNHLY and CDR2 FYNNEI. The CDR3 coding sequence is TGTGCCAGCAGTCCCTCCCGGGAGGCTACTAACTATGGCTACACCTTC. Translation gives CASSPSREATNYGYTF.

This chain links TRBV30 with TRBJ1-5; 7 bases align to TRBD1. The J segment lost 3 bases and the V segment lost 4 bases, leaving 6 bases of the junction unmatched. Per germline, CDR1 GTSNPN and CDR2 SVGIG (reference sequence). CDR3 length equals 14 residues. The CDR3 DNA sequence: TGTGCCTGGAAAGACAGGGCACTCAATCAGCCCCAGCATTTT. Its translation is CAWKDRALNQPQHF.

V usage is TRBV6-5 and J usage is TRBJ2-1; 11 bases are shared with TRBD2. Per the germline V gene, CDR1 is MNHEY and CDR2 is SVGAGI. V trimming: 6 bases; J trimming: 3 bases; junction bases outside the gene matches: 4. This CDR3 comprises 15 residues. DNA for the CDR3: TGTGCCAGCAGCCTGACTAGCGGGATCTACAATGAGCAGTTCTTC. As protein: CASSLTSGIYNEQFF.